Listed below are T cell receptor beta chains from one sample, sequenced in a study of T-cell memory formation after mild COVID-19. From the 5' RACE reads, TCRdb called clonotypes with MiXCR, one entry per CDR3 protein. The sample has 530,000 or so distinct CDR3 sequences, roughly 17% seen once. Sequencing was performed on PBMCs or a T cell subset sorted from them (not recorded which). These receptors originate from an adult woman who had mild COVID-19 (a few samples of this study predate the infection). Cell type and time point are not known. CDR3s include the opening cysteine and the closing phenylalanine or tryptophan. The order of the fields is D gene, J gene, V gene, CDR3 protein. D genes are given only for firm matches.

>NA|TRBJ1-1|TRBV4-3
CASSQDYGSAEAFF
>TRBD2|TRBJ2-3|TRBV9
CASSIGASGADTQYF
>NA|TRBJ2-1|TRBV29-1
CSAKQDDNEQFF
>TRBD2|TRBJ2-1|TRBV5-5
CASSLALGGAFSYNEQFF
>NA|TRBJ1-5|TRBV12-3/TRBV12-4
CASRSSAQPQHF
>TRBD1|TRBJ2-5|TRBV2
CASSLVDGTGYQETQYF
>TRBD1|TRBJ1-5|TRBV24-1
CATSDSRDRGRRNQPQHF
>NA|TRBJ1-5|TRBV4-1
CASSQQGGNQPQHF
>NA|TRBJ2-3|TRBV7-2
CASSYSWADTQYF
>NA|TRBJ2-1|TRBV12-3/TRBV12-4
CASSPRGGPYNEQFF
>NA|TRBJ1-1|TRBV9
CASSGPWDGRAFF
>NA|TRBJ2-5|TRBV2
CASSEFRAETQYF
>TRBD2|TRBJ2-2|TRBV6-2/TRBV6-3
CASGSSGRIPGELFF
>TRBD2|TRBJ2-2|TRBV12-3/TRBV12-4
CASSLALAGGRPGELFF
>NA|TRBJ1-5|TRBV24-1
CATSDPQGDNQPQHF
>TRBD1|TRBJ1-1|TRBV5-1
CASSPRQGHPGAEAFF
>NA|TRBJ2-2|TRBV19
CASSIDSFGELFF
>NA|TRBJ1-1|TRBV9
CASSVSLSDTEAFF
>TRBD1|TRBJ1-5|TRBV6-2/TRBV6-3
CASGKGDRMSNQPQHF
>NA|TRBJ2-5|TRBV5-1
CASSFGGLETQYF
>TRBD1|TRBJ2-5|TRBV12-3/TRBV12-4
CASSHNRGETQYF
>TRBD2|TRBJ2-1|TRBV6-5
CASSSGPSGEYNEQFF
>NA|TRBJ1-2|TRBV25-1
CASSRGQGLYGYTF